These 20 T cell receptor beta chains originate from one sample sequenced in a study of blood T cell repertoires in COVID-19 (dated by TCRdb to 2020 to 2021). Libraries were prepared through the immunoSEQ multiplex PCR assay. As stored in TCRdb, this immuneACCESS dataset retains in-frame rearrangements with V and J assigned. A fraction of the clones does not appear; measured against another copy, unresolved V genes explain less than half of the discrepancy, and the remainder lacks a known reason. For this sample the table gives 310,000 or so clones, of which about four fifths were detected only once. Roughly 1.1% of the sample belongs to the ten largest clones. Sequencing was done on a sample of peripheral blood. The receptors were gathered from a woman in her forties or fifties with acute or convalescent COVID-19.

This sequence joins TRBV30 and TRBJ2-7; possible D gene TRBD1, 6 bases. The CDR3 totals 14 residues. V lost 5 bases to trimming and J lost 0 bases, with 14 bases between them. CDR1 is GTSNPN, CDR2 SVGIG, per germline (reference sequence). The CDR3 DNA is TGTGCCTGGTTTAGGCAGGGGAACTCCTACGAGCAGTACTTC. Translated, it gives CAWFRQGNSYEQYF.

V and J are TRBV19 and TRBJ2-3, with no clear D. Germline loops: CDR1 LNHDA, CDR2 SQIVND (reference sequence). This CDR3 contains 12 residues. The V end lost 5 bases, the J end lost 3 bases, and 6 bases lay between the germline ends. CDR3 in DNA: TGTGCCAGTAGTTTCTTAACAGATACGCAGTATTTT. Translating it yields CASSFLTDTQYF.

V usage is TRBV2 and J usage is TRBJ1-2; 7 bases match TRBD1. CDR1 is SNHLY, CDR2 FYNNEI, per germline. V trimming: 5 bases; J trimming: 8 bases; junction bases outside the gene matches: 11. The CDR3 spans 14 residues. For the CDR3, the DNA is TGTGCCAGCAGTAAAATTGAGGGGGCGGGAGGCTACACCTTC. This encodes CASSKIEGAGGYTF.

The rearrangement links TRBV10-3 to TRBJ2-6, with a tentative D call TRBD1 (5 bases). The V gene lost 6 bases and the J gene lost 1 base, with 16 bases spanning the gap. The CDR3 has 17 amino acids. Germline CDR1 ENHRY, CDR2 SYGVKD. In DNA form, the CDR3 reads TGTGCCATCAGGACAGTTCAAACCCCTTCTGGGGCCAACGTCCTGACTTTC. Amino acid sequence: CAIRTVQTPSGANVLTF.

This chain uses TRBV6-5 with TRBJ1-4, with 8 positions matching TRBD1. Germline-derived CDR1 and CDR2 are MNHEY and SVGAGI. This CDR3 has 15 residues. V was clipped by 6 bases and J by 6 bases; unmatched bases: 9. The CDR3, as DNA: TGTGCCAGCAGCCCCAGGGGCAGGGGGCATGAAAAACTGTTTTTT. Its protein product is CASSPRGRGHEKLFF.

The gene calls are TRBV7-3 and TRBJ1-6, with D uncertain. Germline CDR1 and CDR2: SGHTA and FQGTGA. This CDR3 comprises 15 residues. Trimming took off 4 bases at V and 7 bases at J, with 14 bases between the two ends. In DNA form, the CDR3 reads TGTGCCAGCAGCTCCCTCTCCGGGTTCAATTCACCCCTCCACTTT. Translating gives CASSSLSGFNSPLHF.

This clone came up once. The genes are TRBV27 and TRBJ2-1; the match to TRBD1 covers 8 bases. This CDR3 has 16 residues. CDR1 and CDR2 from the germline V gene are MNHEY and SMNVEV (reference sequence). V lost 6 bases to trimming and J lost 6 bases; unmatched junction nucleotides: 13. The CDR3 here is CASRPGQEYYGNEQFF. The CDR3 coding sequence is TGTGCCAGCAGACCGGGACAGGAATATTATGGCAATGAGCAGTTCTTC.

The V call is TRBV3-1 (or the pseudogene TRBV3-2), the J call TRBJ2-6; D unresolved. CDR3 length equals 17 residues. The germline CDR1 and CDR2 sequences are LGHDT and YNNKEL (reference sequence). V shed 0 bases and J shed 3 bases, with 12 bases lying between them. CDR3 residues: CASSQDFGTYGANVLTF. In nucleotides, the CDR3 is TGTGCCAGCAGCCAAGACTTCGGTACTTATGGGGCCAACGTCCTGACTTTC.

The gene calls are TRBV6-5 and TRBJ2-7; TRBD1 matches at 8 bases. The length of the CDR3 is 13 residues. The trim removed 6 bases at V and 4 bases at J, leaving 5 bases unmatched. Germline CDR1 is MNHEY and CDR2 is SVGAGI. The CDR3 protein is CASRETGAYEQYF. The CDR3 DNA reads TGTGCCAGCAGAGAGACAGGGGCTTACGAGCAGTACTTC.

This clone has just a few counts. The rearrangement links TRBV27 to TRBJ2-1; 11 bases are a match to TRBD2. Losses at the gene ends were 10 bases for V and 4 bases for J; bases not matched to a gene: 9. This CDR3 has 15 residues. Germline V gene lookup returns CDR1 MNHEY and CDR2 SMNVEV (reference sequence). The CDR3 DNA reads TGTGCCACCCTGACACTAGCGGGAGCTTACAATGAGCAGTTCTTC. This sequence encodes CATLTLAGAYNEQFF.

The rearrangement uses TRBV27 and TRBJ1-1; possibly TRBD1 for D (6 bases). The germline V and J ends were trimmed by 6 bases and 8 bases, with 16 bases remaining between them. Per the germline V gene, CDR1 is MNHEY and CDR2 is SMNVEV (reference sequence). This CDR3 is 13 amino acids long. In DNA form, the CDR3 reads TGTGCCAGCAGCTTTAGGAGGACAGAAGAAGCTTTCTTT. It codes for CASSFRRTEEAFF.

CDR3 protein: CASSLSDISTEAFF. CDR3 nucleotides: TGTGCCAGCAGTTTGTCAGACATCTCCACTGAAGCTTTCTTT. This chain joins TRBV2 and TRBJ1-1; no clear D gene. From germline, CDR1 is SNHLY and CDR2 FYNNEI. CDR3 length: 14 residues. V was pared by 5 bases and J by 4 bases, with 14 bases between. Combining the CDR3 with reference TRBV2 and TRBJ1-1 gives the whole variable domain EPEVTQTPSHQVTQMGQEVILRCVPISNHLYFYWYRQILGQKVEFLVSFYNNEISEKSEIFDDQFSVERPDGSNFTLKIRSTKLEDSAMYFCASSLSDISTEAFFGQGTRLTVV.

The chain links TRBV7-9 to TRBJ1-4; D not certain. The length of the CDR3 is 13 residues. Trimming left V 7 bases short and J 1 base short, with 7 bases between. In germline, CDR1 is SEHNR, CDR2 FQNEAQ (reference sequence). CDR3 in amino acids: CASMRGTNEKLFF. The CDR3 DNA sequence: TGTGCCAGCATGCGAGGAACTAATGAAAAACTGTTTTTT.

The chain employs TRBV27 and TRBJ1-6; D not certain. The CDR3 covers 14 residues. Germline-derived CDR1 and CDR2 are MNHEY and SMNVEV (reference sequence). The V end lost 6 bases, the J end lost 7 bases, and 13 bases lay between the germline ends. Here the CDR3 reads CASSIREPNSPLHF. The CDR3 nucleotides read TGTGCCAGCAGCATCCGGGAGCCCAATTCACCCCTCCACTTT.

The V gene is TRBV13, the J gene TRBJ2-7; 8 nucleotides agree with TRBD2. Germline lookup yields CDR1 PRHDT and CDR2 FYEKMQ (reference sequence). The CDR3 spans 13 residues. Unmatched junction bases numbered 8, after V lost 5 bases and J lost 8 bases. The CDR3 DNA follows: TGTGCCAGCAGCGAGGGACTAGAAGGCAAGCAGTACTTC. Translating it yields CASSEGLEGKQYF.

This sequence joins TRBV19 and TRBJ2-3; 7 nucleotides match TRBD2. V dropped 7 bases and J dropped 1; count of bases not matched to a gene: 2. Germline V CDR1 and CDR2: LNHDA, SQIVND (reference sequence). The CDR3 covers 13 residues. In DNA form, the CDR3 reads TGTGCCAGTAAAACTAGCGGCACAGATACGCAGTATTTT. It specifies CASKTSGTDTQYF.

V gene TRBV18 combines with J gene TRBJ2-3; D might be TRBD2 (7 bases). The V end was cut by 6 bases, the J end by 8 bases, with 18 bases between. Germline loops: CDR1 KGHSH, CDR2 LQKENI. This CDR3 region has 14 residues. The CDR3 protein is CASSEDRRESTQYF. Here the CDR3 DNA reads TGTGCCAGCTCCGAAGACAGGCGGGAGAGTACGCAGTATTTT. The full variable domain, rest sourced from reference TRBV18 and TRBJ2-3, is NAGVMQNPRHLVRRRGQEARLRCSPMKGHSHVYWYRQLPEEGLKFMVYLQKENIIDESGMPKERFSAEFPKEGPSILRIQQVVRGDSAAYFCASSEDRRESTQYFGPGTRLTVL.

V and J are TRBV7-2 and TRBJ2-2; 7 nucleotides align to TRBD2. Germline CDR1 and CDR2: SGHTA and FQGNSA. The CDR3 runs to 15 residues. Losses at the gene ends were 3 bases for V and 8 bases for J; bases not matched to a gene: 9. The DNA of the CDR3 is TGTGCCAGCAGCTTTGGCGGGAGCCTTTCTGGGGAGCTGTTTTTT. Protein product: CASSFGGSLSGELFF.

This chain links TRBV5-1 with TRBJ1-6, with D unclear. This CDR3 has 15 amino acids. CDR1 and CDR2 (germline): SGHRS, YFSETQ. Trimming stripped 7 bases from V and 10 bases from J, with 21 bases between. CDR3 region: CASALLLRPGSPLHF. The CDR3 DNA is TGCGCCAGCGCCTTACTCCTCAGGCCGGGGTCACCCCTCCACTTT.

CDR3 DNA: TGTGCCAGCAGCTTAACGGGACAGACCACCGGGGAGCTGTTTTTT. Its protein product is CASSLTGQTTGELFF. This chain uses TRBV7-3 with TRBJ2-2; 7 bases map to TRBD1. CDR1 SGHTA and CDR2 FQGTGA come from the germline V gene. Trimming cost V 0 bases and J 4 bases; bases outside gene matches: 2. This CDR3 is 15 amino acids long.